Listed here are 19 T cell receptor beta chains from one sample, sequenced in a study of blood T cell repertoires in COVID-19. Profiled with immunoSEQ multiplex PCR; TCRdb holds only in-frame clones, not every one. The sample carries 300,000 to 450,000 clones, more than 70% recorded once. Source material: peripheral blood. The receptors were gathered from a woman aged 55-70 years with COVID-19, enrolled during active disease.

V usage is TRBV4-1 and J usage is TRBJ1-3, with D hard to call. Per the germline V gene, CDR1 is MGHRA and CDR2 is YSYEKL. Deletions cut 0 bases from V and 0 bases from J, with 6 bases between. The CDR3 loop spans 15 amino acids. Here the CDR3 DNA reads TGCGCCAGCAGCCAAGAACAAAGCTCTGGAAACACCATATATTTT. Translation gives CASSQEQSSGNTIYF.

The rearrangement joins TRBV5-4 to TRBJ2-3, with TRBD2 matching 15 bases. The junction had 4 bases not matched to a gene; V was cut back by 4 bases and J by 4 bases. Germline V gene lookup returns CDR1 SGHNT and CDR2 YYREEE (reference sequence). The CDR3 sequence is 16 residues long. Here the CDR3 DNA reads TGTGCCAGCAGCATGGGACTAGCGGGGGGCGCAGATACGCAGTATTTT. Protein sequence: CASSMGLAGGADTQYF.

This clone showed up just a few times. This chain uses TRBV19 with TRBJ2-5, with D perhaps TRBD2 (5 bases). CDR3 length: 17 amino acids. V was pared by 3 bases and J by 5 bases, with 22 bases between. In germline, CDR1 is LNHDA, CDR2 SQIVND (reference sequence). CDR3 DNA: TGTGCCAGTAGTATGGATGGGAGAGGGCCGGGGTTCGAGACCCAGTACTTC. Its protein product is CASSMDGRGPGFETQYF.

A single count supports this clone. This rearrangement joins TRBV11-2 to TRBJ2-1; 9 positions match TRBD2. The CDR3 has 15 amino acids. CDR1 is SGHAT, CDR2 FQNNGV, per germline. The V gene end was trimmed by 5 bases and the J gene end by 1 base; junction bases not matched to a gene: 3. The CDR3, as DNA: TGTGCCAGCAGCCGCGGGGGGGGGTCCTACAATGAGCAGTTCTTC. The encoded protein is CASSRGGGSYNEQFF.

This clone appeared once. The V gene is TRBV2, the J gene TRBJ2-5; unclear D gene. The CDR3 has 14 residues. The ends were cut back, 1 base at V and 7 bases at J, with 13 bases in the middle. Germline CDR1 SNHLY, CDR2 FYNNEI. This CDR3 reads CASSEGSGRGTQYF. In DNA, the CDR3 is TGTGCCAGCAGTGAAGGCAGTGGCCGAGGGACCCAGTACTTC.

The CDR3 DNA follows: TGTGCCAGCAGCCCCTCCCGCGGGGGGACTACCTACGAGCAGTACTTC. This gives the protein CASSPSRGGTTYEQYF. The chain uses TRBV4-2 and TRBJ2-7; 8 nucleotides align to TRBD2. Germline V gives CDR1 LGHNA, CDR2 YNFKEQ. The V and J ends lost 4 bases and 2 bases, in that order; junction bases with no gene match: 10. The CDR3 sequence is 16 residues long.

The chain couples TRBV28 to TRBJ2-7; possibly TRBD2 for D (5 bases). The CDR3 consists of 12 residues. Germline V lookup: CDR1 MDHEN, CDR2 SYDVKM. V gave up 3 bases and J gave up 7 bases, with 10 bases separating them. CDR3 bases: TGTGCCAGCAGTTTCCAAACGGGGGAGCAGTACTTC. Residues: CASSFQTGEQYF.

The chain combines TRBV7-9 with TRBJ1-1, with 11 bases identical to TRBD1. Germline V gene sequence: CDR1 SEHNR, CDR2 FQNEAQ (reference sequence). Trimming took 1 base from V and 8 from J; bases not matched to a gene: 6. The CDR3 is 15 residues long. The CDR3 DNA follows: TGTGCCAGCAGCTTAGGGGACAGGGGGGCCGAAGAAGCTTTCTTT. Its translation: CASSLGDRGAEEAFF.

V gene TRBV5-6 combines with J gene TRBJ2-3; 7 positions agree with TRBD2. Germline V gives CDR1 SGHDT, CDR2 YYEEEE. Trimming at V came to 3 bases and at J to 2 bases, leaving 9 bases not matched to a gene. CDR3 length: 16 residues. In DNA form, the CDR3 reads TGTGCCAGCAGCTGGGATGGAGGACTAGTCACAGATACGCAGTATTTT. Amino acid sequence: CASSWDGGLVTDTQYF. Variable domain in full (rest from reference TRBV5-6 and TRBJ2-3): DAGVTQSPTHLIKTRGQQVTLRCSPKSGHDTVSWYQQALGQGPQFIFQYYEEEERQRGNFPDRFSGHQFPNYSSELNVNALLLGDSALYLCASSWDGGLVTDTQYFGPGTRLTVL.

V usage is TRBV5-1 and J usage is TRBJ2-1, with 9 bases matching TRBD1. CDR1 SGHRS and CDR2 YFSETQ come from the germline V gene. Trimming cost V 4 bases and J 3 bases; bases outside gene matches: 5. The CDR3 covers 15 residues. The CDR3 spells CASSLGQGIYNEQFF. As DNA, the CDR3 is TGCGCCAGCAGCCTAGGACAGGGGATCTACAATGAGCAGTTCTTC.

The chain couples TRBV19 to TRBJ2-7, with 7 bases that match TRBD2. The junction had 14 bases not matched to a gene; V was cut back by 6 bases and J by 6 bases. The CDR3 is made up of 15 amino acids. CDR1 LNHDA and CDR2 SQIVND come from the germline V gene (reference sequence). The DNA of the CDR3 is TGTGCCAGTAGGGCCGGGGGGTTTGCAAATGGCGAGCAGTACTTC. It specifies CASRAGGFANGEQYF.

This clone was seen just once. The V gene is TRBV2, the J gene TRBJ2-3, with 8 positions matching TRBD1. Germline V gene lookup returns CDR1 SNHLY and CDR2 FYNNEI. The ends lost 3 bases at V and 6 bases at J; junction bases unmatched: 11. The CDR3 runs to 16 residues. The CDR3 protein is CASSEDRDFYGDTQYF. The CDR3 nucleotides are TGTGCCAGCAGTGAGGACAGGGACTTCTACGGCGATACGCAGTATTTT.

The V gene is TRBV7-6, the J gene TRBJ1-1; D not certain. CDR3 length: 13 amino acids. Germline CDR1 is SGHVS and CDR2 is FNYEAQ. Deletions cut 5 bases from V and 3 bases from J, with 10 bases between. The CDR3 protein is CASSPVPDTEAFF. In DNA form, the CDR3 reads TGTGCCAGCAGCCCGGTACCCGACACTGAAGCTTTCTTT.

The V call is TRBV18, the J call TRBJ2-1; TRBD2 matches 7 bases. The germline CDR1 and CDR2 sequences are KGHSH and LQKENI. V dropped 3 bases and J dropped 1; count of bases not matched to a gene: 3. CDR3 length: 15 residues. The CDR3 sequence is CASSPVRGSYNEQFF. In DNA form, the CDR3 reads TGTGCCAGCTCACCGGTGCGGGGGTCCTACAATGAGCAGTTCTTC.

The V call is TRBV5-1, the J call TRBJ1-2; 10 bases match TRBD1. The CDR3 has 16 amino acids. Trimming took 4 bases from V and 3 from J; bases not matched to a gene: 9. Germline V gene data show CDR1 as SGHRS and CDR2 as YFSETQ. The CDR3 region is CASSTHGTGDYYGYTF. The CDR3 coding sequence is TGCGCCAGCAGCACCCACGGGACAGGGGACTACTATGGCTACACCTTC.

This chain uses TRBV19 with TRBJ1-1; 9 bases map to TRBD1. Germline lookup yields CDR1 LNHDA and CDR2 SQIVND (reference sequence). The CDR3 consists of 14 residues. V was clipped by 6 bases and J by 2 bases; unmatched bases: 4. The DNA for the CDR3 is TGTGCCAGTAGGAACAGGGGGCAAAACACTGAAGCTTTCTTT. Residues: CASRNRGQNTEAFF.

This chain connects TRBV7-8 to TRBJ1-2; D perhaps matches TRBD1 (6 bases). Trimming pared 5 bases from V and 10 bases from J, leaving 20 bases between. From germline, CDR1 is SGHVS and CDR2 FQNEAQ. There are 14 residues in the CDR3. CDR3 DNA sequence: TGTGCCAGCAGCCCCCAGGGGTTTCTAAGTGCCTACACCTTC. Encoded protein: CASSPQGFLSAYTF.

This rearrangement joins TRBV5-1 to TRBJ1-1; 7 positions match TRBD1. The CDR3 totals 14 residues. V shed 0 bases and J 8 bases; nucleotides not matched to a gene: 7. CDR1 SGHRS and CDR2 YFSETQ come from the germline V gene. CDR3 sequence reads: CASSLDRGYPEAFF. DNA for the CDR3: TGCGCCAGCAGCTTGGACAGGGGCTACCCAGAAGCTTTCTTT. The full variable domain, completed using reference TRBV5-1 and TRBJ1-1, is KAGVTQTPRYLIKTRGQQVTLSCSPISGHRSVSWYQQTPGQGLQFLFEYFSETQRNKGNFPGRFSGRQFSNSRSEMNVSTLELGDSALYLCASSLDRGYPEAFFGQGTRLTVV.

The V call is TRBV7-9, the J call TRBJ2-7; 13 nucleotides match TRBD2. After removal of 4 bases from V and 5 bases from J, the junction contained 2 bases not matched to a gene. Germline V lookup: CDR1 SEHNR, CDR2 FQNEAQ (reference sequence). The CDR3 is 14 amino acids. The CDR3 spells CASSWTSGGHEQYF. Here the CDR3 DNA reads TGTGCCAGCAGCTGGACTAGCGGGGGCCACGAGCAGTACTTC.